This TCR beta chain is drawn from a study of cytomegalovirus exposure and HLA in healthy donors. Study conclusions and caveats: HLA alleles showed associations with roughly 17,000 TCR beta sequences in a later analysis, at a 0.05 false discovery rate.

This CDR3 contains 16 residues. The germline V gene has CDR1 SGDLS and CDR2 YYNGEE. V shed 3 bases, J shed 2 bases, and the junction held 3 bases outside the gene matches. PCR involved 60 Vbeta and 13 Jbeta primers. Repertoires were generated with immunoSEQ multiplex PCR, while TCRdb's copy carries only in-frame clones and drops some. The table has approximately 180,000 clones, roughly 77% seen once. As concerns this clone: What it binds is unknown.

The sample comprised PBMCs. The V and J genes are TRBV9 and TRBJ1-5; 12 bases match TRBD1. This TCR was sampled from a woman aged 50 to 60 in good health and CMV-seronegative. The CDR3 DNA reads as TGTGCCAGCAGCGCAGGGACAGGGGGCGGCAATCAGCCCCAGCATTTT. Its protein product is CASSAGTGGGNQPQHF.